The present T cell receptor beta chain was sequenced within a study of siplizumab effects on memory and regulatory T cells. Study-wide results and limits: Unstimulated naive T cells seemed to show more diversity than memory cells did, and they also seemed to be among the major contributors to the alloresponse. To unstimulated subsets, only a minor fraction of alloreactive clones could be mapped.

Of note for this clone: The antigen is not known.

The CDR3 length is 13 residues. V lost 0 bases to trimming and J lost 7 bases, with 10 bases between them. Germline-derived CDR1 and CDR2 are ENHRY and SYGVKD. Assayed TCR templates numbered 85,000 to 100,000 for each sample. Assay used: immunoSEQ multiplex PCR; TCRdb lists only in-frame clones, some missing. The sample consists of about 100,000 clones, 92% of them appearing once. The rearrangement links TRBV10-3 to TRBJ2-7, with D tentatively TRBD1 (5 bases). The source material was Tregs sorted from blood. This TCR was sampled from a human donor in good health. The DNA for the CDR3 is TGTGCCATCAGTGAGTCGTCAGGGCGAGAGCAGTACTTC. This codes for CAISESSGREQYF.